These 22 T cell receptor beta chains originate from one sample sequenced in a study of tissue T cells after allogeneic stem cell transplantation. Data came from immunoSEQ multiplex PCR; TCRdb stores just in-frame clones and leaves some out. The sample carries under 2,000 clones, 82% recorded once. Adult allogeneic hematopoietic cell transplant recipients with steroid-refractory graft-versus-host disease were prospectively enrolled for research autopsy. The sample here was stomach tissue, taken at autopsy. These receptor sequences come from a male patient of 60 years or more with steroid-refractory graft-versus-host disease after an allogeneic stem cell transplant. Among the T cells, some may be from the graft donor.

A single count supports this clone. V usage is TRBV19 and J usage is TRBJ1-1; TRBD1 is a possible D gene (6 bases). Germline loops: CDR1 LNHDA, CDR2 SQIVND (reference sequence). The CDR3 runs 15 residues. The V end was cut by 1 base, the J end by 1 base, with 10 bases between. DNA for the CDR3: TGTGCCAGTAGTATAGGAACAGGGCCGAACACTGAAGCTTTCTTT. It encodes CASSIGTGPNTEAFF.

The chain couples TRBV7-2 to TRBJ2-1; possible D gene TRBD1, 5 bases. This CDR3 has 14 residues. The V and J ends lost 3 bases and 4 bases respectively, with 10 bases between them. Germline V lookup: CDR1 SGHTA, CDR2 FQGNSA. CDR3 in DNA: TGTGCCAGCAGCTTCACAGGTACTTACAATGAGCAGTTCTTC. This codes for CASSFTGTYNEQFF.

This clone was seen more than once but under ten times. The CDR3 sequence: CASSPDRGLIEQYF. As DNA, the CDR3 is TGCGCCAGCAGCCCGGACAGGGGGTTGATCGAGCAGTACTTC. The chain combines TRBV5-1 with TRBJ2-7; 10 bases line up with TRBD1. This CDR3 spans 14 amino acids. V shed 4 bases, J shed 6 bases, and the junction held 7 bases outside the gene matches. Germline CDR1 and CDR2: SGHRS and YFSETQ. Full variable domain (rest looked up from reference TRBV5-1 and TRBJ2-7): KAGVTQTPRYLIKTRGQQVTLSCSPISGHRSVSWYQQTPGQGLQFLFEYFSETQRNKGNFPGRFSGRQFSNSRSEMNVSTLELGDSALYLCASSPDRGLIEQYFGPGTRLTVT.

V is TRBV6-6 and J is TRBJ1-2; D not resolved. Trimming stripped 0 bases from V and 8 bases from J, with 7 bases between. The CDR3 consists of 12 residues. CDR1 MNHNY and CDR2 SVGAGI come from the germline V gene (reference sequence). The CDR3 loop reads CASSYSRVGYTF. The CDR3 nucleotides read TGTGCCAGCAGTTACTCACGGGTCGGCTACACCTTC.

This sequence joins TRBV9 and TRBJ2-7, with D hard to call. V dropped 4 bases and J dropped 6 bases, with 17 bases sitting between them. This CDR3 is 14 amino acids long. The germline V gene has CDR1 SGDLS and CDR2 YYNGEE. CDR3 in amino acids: CASSLPPLEGEQYF. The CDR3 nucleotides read TGTGCCAGCAGCCTCCCCCCCCTCGAAGGCGAGCAGTACTTC.

In nucleotides, the CDR3 is TGTGCCAGCAGCTTGCAGGGGTTGAATGAAAAACTGTTTTTT. Translating gives CASSLQGLNEKLFF. V usage is TRBV5-4 and J usage is TRBJ1-4; D might be TRBD1 (6 bases). The V end lost 1 base, the J end lost 5 bases, and 9 bases lay between the germline ends. The CDR3 is made up of 14 amino acids. Per germline, CDR1 SGHNT and CDR2 YYREEE (reference sequence).

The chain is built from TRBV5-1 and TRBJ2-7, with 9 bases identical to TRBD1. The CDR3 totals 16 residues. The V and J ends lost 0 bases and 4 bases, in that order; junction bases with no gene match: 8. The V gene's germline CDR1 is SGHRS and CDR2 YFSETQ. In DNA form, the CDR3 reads TGCGCCAGCAGCTTGGCCGGGACAGGGCCCCTTTACGAGCAGTACTTC. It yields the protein CASSLAGTGPLYEQYF. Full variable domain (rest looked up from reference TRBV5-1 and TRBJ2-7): KAGVTQTPRYLIKTRGQQVTLSCSPISGHRSVSWYQQTPGQGLQFLFEYFSETQRNKGNFPGRFSGRQFSNSRSEMNVSTLELGDSALYLCASSLAGTGPLYEQYFGPGTRLTVT.

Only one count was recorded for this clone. The CDR3 spells CASSPTNTGELFF. CDR3 in DNA: TGTGCCAGCAGTCCCACGAACACCGGGGAGCTGTTTTTT. This chain joins TRBV28 and TRBJ2-2; D is undetermined. Germline V gene sequence: CDR1 MDHEN, CDR2 SYDVKM. The CDR3 length is 13 residues. The V end was cut by 5 bases, the J end by 0 bases, with 4 bases between.

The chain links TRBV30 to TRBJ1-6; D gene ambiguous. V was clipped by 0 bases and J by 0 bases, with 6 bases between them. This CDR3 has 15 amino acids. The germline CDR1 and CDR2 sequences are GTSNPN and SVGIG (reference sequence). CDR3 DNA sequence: TGTGCCTGGAGTGTAAGCAGCTCCTATAATTCACCCCTCCACTTT. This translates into CAWSVSSSYNSPLHF.

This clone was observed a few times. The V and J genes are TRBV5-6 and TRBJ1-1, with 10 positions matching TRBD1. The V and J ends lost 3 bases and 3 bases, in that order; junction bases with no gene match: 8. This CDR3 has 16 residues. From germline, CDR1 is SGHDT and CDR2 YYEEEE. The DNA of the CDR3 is TGTGCCAGCAGCTACGGGACAGGGGATGTGGACACTGAAGCTTTCTTT. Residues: CASSYGTGDVDTEAFF.

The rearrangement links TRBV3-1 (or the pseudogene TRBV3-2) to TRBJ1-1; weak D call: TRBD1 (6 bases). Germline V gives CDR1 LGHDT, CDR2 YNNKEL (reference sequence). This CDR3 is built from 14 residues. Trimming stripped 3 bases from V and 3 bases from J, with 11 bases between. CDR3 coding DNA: TGTGCCAGCAGCCACCCCCCAGGGGACACTGAAGCTTTCTTT. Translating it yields CASSHPPGDTEAFF.

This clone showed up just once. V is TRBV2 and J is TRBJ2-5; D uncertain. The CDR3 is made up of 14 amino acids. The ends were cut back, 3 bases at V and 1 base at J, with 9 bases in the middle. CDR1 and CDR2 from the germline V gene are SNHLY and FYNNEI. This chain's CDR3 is CASSELRSQETQYF. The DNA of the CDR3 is TGTGCCAGCAGTGAGTTAAGGAGCCAAGAGACCCAGTACTTC. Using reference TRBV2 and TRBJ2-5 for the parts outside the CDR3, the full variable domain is EPEVTQTPSHQVTQMGQEVILRCVPISNHLYFYWYRQILGQKVEFLVSFYNNEISEKSEIFDDQFSVERPDGSNFTLKIRSTKLEDSAMYFCASSELRSQETQYFGPGTRLLVL.

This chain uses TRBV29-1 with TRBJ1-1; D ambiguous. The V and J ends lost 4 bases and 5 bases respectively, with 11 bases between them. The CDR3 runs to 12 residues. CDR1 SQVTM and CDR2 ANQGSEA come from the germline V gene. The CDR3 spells CSVAWRETEAFF. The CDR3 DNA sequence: TGCAGCGTTGCATGGCGTGAGACTGAAGCTTTCTTT.

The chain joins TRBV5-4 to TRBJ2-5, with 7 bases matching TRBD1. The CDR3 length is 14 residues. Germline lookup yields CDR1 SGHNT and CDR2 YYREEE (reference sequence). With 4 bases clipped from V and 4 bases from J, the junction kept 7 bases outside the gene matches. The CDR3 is CASSTQGFGETQYF. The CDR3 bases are TGTGCCAGCAGCACACAGGGGTTCGGAGAGACCCAGTACTTC.

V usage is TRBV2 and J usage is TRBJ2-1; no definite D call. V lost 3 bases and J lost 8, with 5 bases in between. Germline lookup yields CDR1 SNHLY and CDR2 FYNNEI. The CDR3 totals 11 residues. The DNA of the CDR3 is TGTGCCAGCAGTGACTGGGATGAGCAGTTCTTC. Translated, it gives CASSDWDEQFF.

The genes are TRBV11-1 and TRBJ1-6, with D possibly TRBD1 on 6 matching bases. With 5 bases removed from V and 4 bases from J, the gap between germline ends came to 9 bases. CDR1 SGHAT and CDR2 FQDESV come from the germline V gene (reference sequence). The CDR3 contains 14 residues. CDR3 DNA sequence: TGTGCCAGCAGCACTCAGGGGTATAATTCACCCCTCCACTTT. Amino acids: CASSTQGYNSPLHF.

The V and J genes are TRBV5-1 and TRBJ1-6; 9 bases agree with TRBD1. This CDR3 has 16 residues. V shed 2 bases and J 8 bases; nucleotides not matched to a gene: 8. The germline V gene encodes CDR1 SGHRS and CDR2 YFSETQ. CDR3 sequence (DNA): TGCGCCAGCAGCTTACAGGGGGCGCGGGGGCATTCACCCCTCCACTTT. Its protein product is CASSLQGARGHSPLHF.

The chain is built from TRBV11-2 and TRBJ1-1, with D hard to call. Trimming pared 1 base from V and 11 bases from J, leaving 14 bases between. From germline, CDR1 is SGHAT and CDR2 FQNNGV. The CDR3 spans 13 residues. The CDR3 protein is CASSLGGEPMAFF. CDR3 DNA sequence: TGTGCCAGCAGCTTAGGGGGTGAACCTATGGCTTTCTTT.

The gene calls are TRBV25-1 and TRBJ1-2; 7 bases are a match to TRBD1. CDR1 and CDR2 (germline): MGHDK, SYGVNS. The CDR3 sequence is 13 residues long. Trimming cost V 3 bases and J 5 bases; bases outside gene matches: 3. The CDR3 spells CASSDGTAYGYTF. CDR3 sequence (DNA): TGTGCCAGCAGTGATGGGACAGCATATGGCTACACCTTC.

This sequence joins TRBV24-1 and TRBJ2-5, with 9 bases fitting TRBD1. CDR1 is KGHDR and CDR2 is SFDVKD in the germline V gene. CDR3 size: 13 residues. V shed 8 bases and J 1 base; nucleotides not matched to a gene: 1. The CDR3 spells CATTQGAQETQYF. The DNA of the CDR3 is TGTGCCACCACACAGGGGGCCCAAGAGACCCAGTACTTC.

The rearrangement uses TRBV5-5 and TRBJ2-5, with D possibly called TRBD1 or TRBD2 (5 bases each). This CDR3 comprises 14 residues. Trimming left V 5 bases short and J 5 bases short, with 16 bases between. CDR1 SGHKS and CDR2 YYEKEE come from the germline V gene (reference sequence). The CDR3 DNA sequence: TGTGCCAGCAGGGACTCGGGACCCACGGAGACCCAGTACTTC. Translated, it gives CASRDSGPTETQYF.

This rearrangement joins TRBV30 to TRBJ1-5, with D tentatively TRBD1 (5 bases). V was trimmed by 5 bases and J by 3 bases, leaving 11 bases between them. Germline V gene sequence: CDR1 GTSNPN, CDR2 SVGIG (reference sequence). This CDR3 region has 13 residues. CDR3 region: CAWGPGINQPQHF. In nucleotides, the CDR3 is TGTGCCTGGGGACCAGGGATCAATCAGCCCCAGCATTTT.